The 15 T cell receptor beta chains in this list originate from one sample, sequenced in a study of shared clonotypes between healthy human individuals. Clones were read by immunoSEQ multiplex PCR, and TCRdb kept only the in-frame ones, dropping some. The table has roughly 2.5 million clones, over 85% seen once; the top ten hold around 0.15%. Sequencing used naive CD4+ T cells sorted from blood. Subset noted: CD45RA+ positively selected. The receptors originated from a man between 18 and 29 years old in good health.

V usage is TRBV11-1 and J usage is TRBJ2-5; D remains ambiguous. V lost 0 bases, J lost 5 bases, and 10 bases lay in between. Germline lookup yields CDR1 SGHAT and CDR2 FQDESV (reference sequence). The CDR3 runs to 14 residues. This CDR3 is CASSLAFVGETQYF. The CDR3 coding sequence is TGTGCCAGCAGCTTAGCGTTTGTGGGCGAGACCCAGTACTTC.

This sequence joins TRBV4-1 and TRBJ2-1; D is perhaps TRBD1 (5 bases). The CDR3 contains 16 residues. V lost 6 bases to trimming and J lost 6 bases, with 21 bases between them. Germline V gene sequence: CDR1 MGHRA, CDR2 YSYEKL. The CDR3, as DNA: TGCGCCAGCAGTAAAATGATAGTAGGGGCAGGCAATGAGCAGTTCTTC. It codes for CASSKMIVGAGNEQFF.

J is TRBJ2-7 and V is TRBV19; D might be TRBD1 or TRBD2, each matching 5 bases. The CDR3 contains 13 residues. V lost 8 bases and J lost 6, with 17 bases in between. Germline V gene data show CDR1 as LNHDA and CDR2 as SQIVND (reference sequence). The CDR3 loop is CASGAGAEAEQYF. The CDR3 nucleotides are TGTGCCAGTGGGGCCGGGGCCGAGGCCGAGCAGTACTTC.

The gene calls are TRBV18 and TRBJ2-3; D is unclear. Germline V gene sequence: CDR1 KGHSH, CDR2 LQKENI. The CDR3 contains 12 residues. V was shortened by 3 bases and J by 6 bases, with 7 bases between the two germline ends. CDR3 protein: CASSPERDTQYF. In nucleotides, the CDR3 is TGTGCCAGCTCACCCGAGCGCGATACGCAGTATTTT.

This chain connects TRBV7-9 to TRBJ1-2; the D gene is possibly TRBD1 (6 bases). The V gene's germline CDR1 is SEHNR and CDR2 FQNEAQ (reference sequence). The ends were cut back, 5 bases at V and 4 bases at J, with 14 bases in the middle. This CDR3 is 14 amino acids long. CDR3 loop: CASSDGTGSYGYTF. CDR3 DNA sequence: TGTGCCAGCAGCGACGGCACAGGGAGCTATGGCTACACCTTC.

The chain combines TRBV5-7 with TRBJ2-2; 8 bases line up with TRBD1. TRBV5-7 is an ORF, with its function uncertain. This CDR3 is 15 amino acids long. Unmatched junction bases numbered 6, after V lost 4 bases and J lost 4 bases. The CDR3 coding sequence is TGTGCCAGCAGCCTAGGACAGGGTGGCACCGGGGAGCTGTTTTTT. It codes for CASSLGQGGTGELFF.

Concerning this clone itself: The sample carries other DNA sequences with the same CDR3. The V call is TRBV7-2, the J call TRBJ2-5; no reliable D call. Germline V gene data show CDR1 as SGHTA and CDR2 as FQGNSA. The CDR3 runs 13 residues. Trimming cost V 3 bases and J 1 base, with 6 bases left between them. The CDR3, as DNA: TGTGCCAGCAGCTTTTCCAGCCAAGAGACCCAGTACTTC. Translated: CASSFSSQETQYF.

V and J are TRBV18 and TRBJ1-1; D remains ambiguous. The CDR3 consists of 16 residues. In germline, CDR1 is KGHSH, CDR2 LQKENI. V lost 2 bases and J lost 5, with 18 bases in between. The CDR3 sequence is CASSPDERFGNTEAFF. The CDR3 nucleotides read TGTGCCAGCTCACCAGACGAGAGGTTTGGTAATACTGAAGCTTTCTTT.

The genes are TRBV28 and TRBJ1-2, with 7 bases lining up with TRBD1. Germline CDR1 is MDHEN and CDR2 is SYDVKM. Losses at the gene ends were 6 bases for V and 3 bases for J; bases not matched to a gene: 13. This CDR3 contains 16 residues. The CDR3 bases are TGTGCCAGCAGCCCTCCTTCAGGGGGGACCTACTATGGCTACACCTTC. It encodes CASSPPSGGTYYGYTF.

The chain is built from TRBV29-1 and TRBJ2-5; the D gene is possibly TRBD1 (5 bases). Trimming pared 2 bases from V and 7 bases from J, leaving 11 bases between. This CDR3 comprises 12 residues. Germline CDR1 is SQVTM and CDR2 is ANQGSEA. CDR3 sequence: CSVELGVGTQYF. In DNA, the CDR3 is TGCAGCGTTGAACTAGGGGTCGGGACCCAGTACTTC.

This chain connects TRBV21-1 to TRBJ2-7. TRBV21-1 is marked as a pseudogene. The CDR3 runs 16 residues. CDR3 DNA: TGTGCCAGCAGCAAAAGTCCGTTAACCTTTTACTACGAGCAGTACTTC. Protein product: CASSKSPLTFYYEQYF.

V usage is TRBV27 and J usage is TRBJ2-2, with D tentatively TRBD2 (7 bases). The CDR3 spans 14 residues. From germline, CDR1 is MNHEY and CDR2 SMNVEV (reference sequence). Deletions cut 4 bases from V and 4 bases from J, with 10 bases between. DNA of the CDR3: TGTGCCAGCAGTTGGAGGGGGGGCACCGGGGAGCTGTTTTTT. This translates into CASSWRGGTGELFF.

This clone was recorded only once. DNA of the CDR3: TGTGCCAGCAGCCTTTCTAGTTCGGGTAATTCACCCCTCCACTTT. Residues: CASSLSSSGNSPLHF. The V gene is TRBV5-4, the J gene TRBJ1-6; no clear D. CDR1 and CDR2 from the germline V gene are SGHNT and YYREEE (reference sequence). V dropped 4 bases and J dropped 6 bases, with 14 bases sitting between them. The CDR3 totals 15 residues.

The chain joins TRBV30 to TRBJ1-1; D is ambiguous. V lost 1 base and J lost 1, with 13 bases in between. This CDR3 comprises 15 residues. In germline, CDR1 is GTSNPN, CDR2 SVGIG (reference sequence). The CDR3 sequence is CAWSGREWANTEAFF. The CDR3 DNA sequence: TGTGCCTGGAGTGGGCGGGAGTGGGCGAACACTGAAGCTTTCTTT.

This chain links TRBV19 with TRBJ2-5; TRBD1 might be the D (6 bases). The V and J ends lost 7 bases and 4 bases respectively, with 22 bases between them. The length of the CDR3 is 16 residues. Germline CDR1 reads LNHDA; CDR2 reads SQIVND (reference sequence). CDR3 residues: CASKTRDDRNGETQYF. DNA for the CDR3: TGTGCCAGTAAAACCCGTGATGACAGGAACGGAGAGACCCAGTACTTC.